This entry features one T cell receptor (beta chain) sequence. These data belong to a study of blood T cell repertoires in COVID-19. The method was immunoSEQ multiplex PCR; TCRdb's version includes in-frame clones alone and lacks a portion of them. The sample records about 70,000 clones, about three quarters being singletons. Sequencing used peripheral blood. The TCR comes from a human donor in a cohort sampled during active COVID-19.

CDR3 protein: CAWDTPGVSYNSPLHF. The CDR3 coding sequence is TGTGCCTGGGACACCCCAGGGGTCTCCTATAATTCACCCCTCCACTTT. This chain links TRBV30 with TRBJ1-6, with D possibly TRBD1 on 6 matching bases. CDR1 GTSNPN and CDR2 SVGIG come from the germline V gene (reference sequence). The CDR3 runs 16 residues. V gave up 5 bases and J gave up 0 bases, with 14 bases separating them.